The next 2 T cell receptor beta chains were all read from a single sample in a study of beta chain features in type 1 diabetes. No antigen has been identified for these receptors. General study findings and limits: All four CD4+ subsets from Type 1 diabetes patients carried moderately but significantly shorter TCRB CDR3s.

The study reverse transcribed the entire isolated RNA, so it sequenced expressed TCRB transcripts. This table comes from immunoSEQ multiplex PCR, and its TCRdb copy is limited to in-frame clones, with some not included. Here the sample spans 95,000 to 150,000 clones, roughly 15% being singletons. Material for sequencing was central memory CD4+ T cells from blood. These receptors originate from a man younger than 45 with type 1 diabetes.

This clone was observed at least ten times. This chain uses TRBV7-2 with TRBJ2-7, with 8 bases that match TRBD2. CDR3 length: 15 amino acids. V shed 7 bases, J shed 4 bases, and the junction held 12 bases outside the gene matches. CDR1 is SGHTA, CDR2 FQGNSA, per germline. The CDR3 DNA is TGTGCCAGCATGCCCGCTGCGGGGGGCTATTACGAGCAGTACTTC. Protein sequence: CASMPAAGGYYEQYF.

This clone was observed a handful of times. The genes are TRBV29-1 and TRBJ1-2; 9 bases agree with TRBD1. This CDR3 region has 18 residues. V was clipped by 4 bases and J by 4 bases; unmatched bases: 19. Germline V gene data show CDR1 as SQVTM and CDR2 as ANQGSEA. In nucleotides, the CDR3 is TGCAGCGTTGCTCCCGGTCGGGACAGGGCAGTCGATAGCTATGGCTACACCTTC. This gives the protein CSVAPGRDRAVDSYGYTF. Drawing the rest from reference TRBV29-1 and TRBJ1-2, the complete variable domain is SAVISQKPSRDICQRGTSLTIQCQVDSQVTMMFWYRQQPGQSLTLIATANQGSEATYESGFVIDKFPISRPNLTFSTLTVSNMSPEDSSIYLCSVAPGRDRAVDSYGYTFGSGTRLTVV.